This T cell receptor beta chain was sequenced for a study of T cell repertoires in cytomegalovirus infection. Looking at the study overall: In public TCR beta signatures, there were indications of both CMV infection and matching HLA type. General study findings and limits: Accumulated public TCR beta family frequency recognized individuals carrying CMV together with the relevant HLA.

Remarks on this clonotype: Its antigen is not identified.

TCRdb analysed the reads with MiXCR anew, one entry per CDR3 protein. The sample consists of more than 250,000 distinct CDR3 sequences, about an eighth of them appearing once. V trimming: 5 bases; J trimming: 9 bases; junction bases outside the gene matches: 5. The CDR3 totals 14 residues. CDR1 SGHTA and CDR2 FQGNSA come from the germline V gene. The sequenced material came from PBMCs. V usage is TRBV7-2 and J usage is TRBJ2-1, with 12 bases that match TRBD2. This clonotype originated in a human donor in good health (CMV status not recorded). Some clones in this sample may be carry-over from other donors' samples. The CDR3 spells CASSGLAGSGEQFF. CDR3 nucleotide sequence: TGTGCCAGCAGCGGACTAGCGGGATCGGGTGAGCAGTTCTTC. The entire variable domain, with the rest obtained from reference TRBV7-2 and TRBJ2-1, is as follows: GAGVSQSPSNKVTEKGKDVELRCDPISGHTALYWYRQSLGQGLEFLIYFQGNSAPDKSGLPSDRFSAERTGGSVSTLTIQRTQQEDSAVYLCASSGLAGSGEQFFGPGTRLTVL.